The T cell receptor (beta chain) described here comes from a study of CD8+ T cells in alopecia areata. Once RNA had been extracted, it was reverse transcribed into cDNA to act as the sequencing template. Here immunoSEQ multiplex PCR was the method, and the copy in TCRdb shows in-frame clones only, minus some. The sample holds about 200,000 clones, roughly 64% seen once. V was cut by 6 bases and J by 4 bases, with 15 bases left in between. The CDR3 consists of 14 residues. The V gene's germline CDR1 is MNHNY and CDR2 SVGAGI (reference sequence). Treatment noted: oral pan-JAK inhibitor, 5-10 mg twice daily.

The chain carries TRBV6-6 and TRBJ2-5, with a tentative D call TRBD2 (7 bases). This sequence was found in a human donor with alopecia areata. Sequences were derived from CD4+ T cells sorted from blood, sampled at week 24, from a patient treated with tofacitinib. CDR3 sequence reads: CASRRGGARETQYF. For the CDR3, the DNA is TGTGCCAGCAGGAGAGGGGGGGCCAGAGAGACCCAGTACTTC.